These 18 T cell receptor beta chains were sequenced from one sample in a study of CD4+ T cells in melanoma. Repertoires were generated with immunoSEQ multiplex PCR, while TCRdb's copy carries only in-frame clones and drops some. The sample yields about 18,000 clones, about four fifths seen once. Material for sequencing was cells from a culture (not recorded whether cultured in vitro). The receptors derive from a human donor with melanoma.

This clone was counted a single time. This chain uses TRBV7-3 with TRBJ1-1, with D perhaps TRBD1 (5 bases). This CDR3 comprises 13 residues. Trimming removed 5 bases at V and 1 base at J, with 8 bases between. CDR1 and CDR2 from the germline V gene are SGHTA and FQGTGA. DNA of the CDR3: TGTGCCAGCAGCCACGACAGGAACACTGAAGCTTTCTTT. Amino acid sequence: CASSHDRNTEAFF.

V usage is TRBV15 and J usage is TRBJ1-6; 8 nucleotides match TRBD1. CDR1 LNHNV and CDR2 YYDKDF come from the germline V gene (reference sequence). V shed 0 bases and J 2 bases; nucleotides not matched to a gene: 12. This CDR3 region has 20 residues. The CDR3 loop reads CATSRDRMTGEMAYNSPLHF. CDR3 DNA sequence: TGTGCCACCAGCAGAGATCGTATGACAGGGGAGATGGCCTATAATTCACCCCTCCACTTT.

This clone was seen only once. This chain connects TRBV5-4 to TRBJ2-2; no clear D gene. The CDR3 has 14 residues. V lost 1 base, J lost 7 bases, and 11 bases lay in between. Germline assignment: CDR1 SGHNT and CDR2 YYREEE (reference sequence). The CDR3 DNA follows: TGTGCCAGCAGCTTGCCCCTTAGTAGCGGGGAGCTGTTTTTT. Protein product: CASSLPLSSGELFF.

V and J are TRBV19 and TRBJ1-2; 7 bases line up with TRBD1. V shed 7 bases and J 6 bases; nucleotides not matched to a gene: 8. Germline values: CDR1 LNHDA, CDR2 SQIVND (reference sequence). CDR3 length: 13 amino acids. DNA for the CDR3: TGTGCCAGTAACGACAGGGCGGCGGATGGCTACACCTTC. As protein: CASNDRAADGYTF.

J is TRBJ1-1 and V is TRBV7-9; maybe TRBD1 (6 bases). Germline CDR1 reads SEHNR; CDR2 reads FQNEAQ (reference sequence). V was clipped by 7 bases and J by 4 bases, with 16 bases between them. This CDR3 has 14 amino acids. The CDR3 reads CASTQQGGFTEAFF. For the CDR3, the DNA is TGTGCCAGCACTCAACAGGGTGGGTTCACTGAAGCTTTCTTT.

This clone was counted between two and nine times. Other nucleotide sequences from this sample produce the same CDR3. In DNA form, the CDR3 reads TGTGCCAGCAGTGAAGGGACAGGTCTTTATGGCTACACCTTC. Translation gives CASSEGTGLYGYTF. J is TRBJ1-2 and V is TRBV6-1, with 7 bases aligning to TRBD1. V shed 1 base and J 5 bases; nucleotides not matched to a gene: 4. Germline assignment: CDR1 MNHNS and CDR2 SASEGT. The CDR3 spans 14 residues.

This clone was recorded only once. The chain couples TRBV2 to TRBJ2-1; 9 bases line up with TRBD1. This CDR3 region has 14 residues. J lost 6 bases, V lost 6 bases, and 6 bases had no gene match. The germline gives CDR1 SNHLY, CDR2 FYNNEI. The CDR3 loop is CASRTGGPGNEQFF. The CDR3 bases are TGTGCCAGCAGGACAGGGGGGCCGGGCAATGAGCAGTTCTTC.

The V gene is TRBV28, the J gene TRBJ1-2, with TRBD1 as a possible D gene (5 bases). Between the trimmed V and J ends, which lost 4 bases and 8 bases, there was a span of 17 bases. This CDR3 contains 14 residues. Germline CDR1 is MDHEN and CDR2 is SYDVKM. The CDR3 here is CASSSAGTVRGYTF. Written as DNA, the CDR3 is TGTGCCAGCAGTTCCGCCGGGACTGTAAGAGGCTACACCTTC.

This clone was counted a single time. This chain links TRBV19 with TRBJ1-1, with D tentatively TRBD1 (5 bases). CDR1 and CDR2 (germline): LNHDA, SQIVND (reference sequence). V was trimmed by 5 bases and J by 4 bases, leaving 17 bases between them. The CDR3 totals 15 residues. This CDR3 reads CASSSLREVFTEAFF. CDR3 in DNA: TGTGCCAGTAGTTCGCTCAGGGAGGTGTTCACTGAAGCTTTCTTT. The entire variable domain, with the rest obtained from reference TRBV19 and TRBJ1-1, is as follows: DGGITQSPKYLFRKEGQNVTLSCEQNLNHDAMYWYRQDPGQGLRLIYYSQIVNDFQKGDIAEGYSVSREKKESFPLTVTSAQKNPTAFYLCASSSLREVFTEAFFGQGTRLTVV.

The chain has TRBV6-5 and TRBJ1-5, with no clear D. This CDR3 comprises 15 residues. In germline, CDR1 is MNHEY, CDR2 SVGAGI. V dropped 6 bases and J dropped 1 base, with 13 bases sitting between them. Written as DNA, the CDR3 is TGTGCCAGCAGCCCCTACCCAATGAGCAATCAGCCCCAGCATTTT. Protein: CASSPYPMSNQPQHF.

The rearrangement joins TRBV2 to TRBJ2-2, with D perhaps matching TRBD1 or TRBD2 (5 bases each). V shed 6 bases and J shed 4 bases, with 12 bases lying between them. The CDR3 extends over 14 amino acids. The germline V gene has CDR1 SNHLY and CDR2 FYNNEI. Here the CDR3 DNA reads TGTGCCAGCAGGAACCCAGGGAGCACCGGGGAGCTGTTTTTT. As protein: CASRNPGSTGELFF.

This sequence joins TRBV5-1 and TRBJ1-1; D might be TRBD1 (6 bases). The germline V gene encodes CDR1 SGHRS and CDR2 YFSETQ. The CDR3 is 15 amino acids. Trimming removed 4 bases at V and 3 bases at J, with 16 bases between. As DNA, the CDR3 is TGCGCCAGCAGCGTTGCCCGGGCAGGGGACACTGAAGCTTTCTTT. It encodes CASSVARAGDTEAFF.

V usage is TRBV10-3 and J usage is TRBJ1-3; no clear D. The CDR3 runs to 13 residues. Trimming removed 8 bases from V and 4 bases from J, with 12 bases in between. Germline V CDR1 and CDR2: ENHRY, SYGVKD. CDR3 in amino acids: CAIGRVAGNTIYF. CDR3 bases: TGTGCCATCGGTAGGGTCGCCGGAAACACCATATATTTT.

This chain's CDR3 is CASSQDVKFRGTGGYEQYF. The DNA for the CDR3 is TGTGCCAGCAGCCAAGATGTCAAGTTTCGAGGGACAGGGGGCTACGAGCAGTACTTC. The rearrangement joins TRBV4-2 to TRBJ2-7; 11 bases match TRBD1. Losses at the gene ends were 0 bases for V and 3 bases for J; bases not matched to a gene: 13. The CDR3 length is 19 residues. Germline CDR1 and CDR2: LGHNA and YNFKEQ.

The chain combines TRBV5-4 with TRBJ1-1; 9 bases fit TRBD1. The trim removed 3 bases at V and 2 bases at J, leaving 5 bases unmatched. Germline V CDR1 and CDR2: SGHNT, YYREEE (reference sequence). This CDR3 is built from 15 residues. CDR3 coding DNA: TGTGCCAGCAGCTCACCGGGACAGGGTAACACTGAAGCTTTCTTT. This sequence encodes CASSSPGQGNTEAFF.

The chain recombines TRBV2 with TRBJ2-5; 9 bases align to TRBD2. The V segment lost 7 bases and the J segment 1 base; nucleotides outside the gene matches: 7. The CDR3 sequence is 15 residues long. CDR1 and CDR2 from the germline V gene are SNHLY and FYNNEI. CDR3 bases: TGTGCCAGCACTCAGACTAGCGGCTCCCAAGAGACCCAGTACTTC. Translation gives CASTQTSGSQETQYF. Using reference TRBV2 and TRBJ2-5 for the parts outside the CDR3, the full variable domain is EPEVTQTPSHQVTQMGQEVILRCVPISNHLYFYWYRQILGQKVEFLVSFYNNEISEKSEIFDDQFSVERPDGSNFTLKIRSTKLEDSAMYFCASTQTSGSQETQYFGPGTRLLVL.

This chain links TRBV5-4 with TRBJ2-2, with TRBD1 matching over 7 bases. V trimming: 0 bases; J trimming: 4 bases; junction bases outside the gene matches: 12. Per the germline V gene, CDR1 is SGHNT and CDR2 is YYREEE (reference sequence). The CDR3 loop spans 18 amino acids. The CDR3 here is CASSLAPRTGNPTGELFF. CDR3 nucleotide sequence: TGTGCCAGCAGCTTGGCCCCCCGGACAGGAAATCCCACCGGGGAGCTGTTTTTT. Supplemented by reference TRBV5-4 and TRBJ2-2, the full variable domain reads ETGVTQSPTHLIKTRGQQVTLRCSSQSGHNTVSWYQQALGQGPQFIFQYYREEENGRGNFPPRFSGLQFPNYSSELNVNALELDDSALYLCASSLAPRTGNPTGELFFGEGSRLTVL.

The chain has TRBV19 and TRBJ1-5; TRBD1 might be the D (5 bases). V lost 7 bases to trimming and J lost 4 bases, with 8 bases between them. CDR3 length: 12 residues. Germline V gene data show CDR1 as LNHDA and CDR2 as SQIVND (reference sequence). CDR3 protein: CASMNRNQPQHF. The CDR3 DNA reads TGTGCCAGTATGAACAGGAATCAGCCCCAGCATTTT.